Listed below are T cell receptor beta chains from one sample, sequenced in a study of T cells in Graves' hyperthyroidism and ophthalmopathy. From the multiplex PCR reads, TCRdb called clonotypes with MiXCR, one entry per CDR3 protein. The sample carries under 750,000 distinct CDR3 sequences, under 20% recorded once. Input material: blood. These receptors were taken from a woman aged 50 to 60 with Graves' hyperthyroidism that later progressed to Graves' ophthalmopathy. Both conserved end residues are part of each CDR3. The D gene is left open where the match is weak. Clone size is shown for a subset of rows, as once, few, many or a class of expanded clone.

many,TRBV2,TRBJ2-7,NA,CATSPHTYEQYF,TGTGCCACCTCGCCTCATACCTACGAGCAGTACTTC
many,TRBV11-2,TRBJ1-2,NA,CASSLGNYGYTF,TGCGCCAGCAGCTTGGGGAACTATGGCTACACCTTC
few,TRBV7-9,TRBJ1-1,NA,CASSLVRGDFMNTEAFF,TGTGCCAGCAGCTTAGTCCGGGGAGACTTTATGAACACTGAAGCTTTCTTT
many,TRBV11-2,TRBJ2-7,NA,CASIPRLGIPEQYF,TGTGCCAGCATCCCTCGGTTGGGAATTCCCGAGCAGTACTTC
many,TRBV20-1,TRBJ2-7,NA,CSARGRGLSEQYF,TGCAGTGCTAGGGGTAGGGGTTTAAGCGAGCAGTACTTC
NA,TRBV24-1,TRBJ1-1,TRBD1,CATSDGTGNTEAFF,TGTGCCACCAGTGACGGGACAGGGAACACTGAAGCTTTCTTT
many,TRBV2,TRBJ1-1,NA,CASSLKFGAFF,TGTGCCAGCAGCCTCAAATTTGGGGCTTTCTTT
many,TRBV12-3/TRBV12-4,TRBJ2-2,NA,CASSWRSERLTGELFF,TGTGCCAGCAGTTGGAGGAGCGAGCGGCTCACCGGGGAGCTGTTTTTT
many,TRBV12-3/TRBV12-4,TRBJ2-7,NA,CASSPHPYEQYF,TGTGCCAGCAGTCCCCACCCCTACGAGCAGTACTTC
many,TRBV2,TRBJ2-3,TRBD2,CASSAQTSGGADTQYF,TGTGCCAGCAGTGCGCAGACTAGCGGGGGCGCAGATACGCAGTATTTT
few,TRBV12-5,TRBJ2-7,NA,CASGVTRDEQYF,TGTGCTAGTGGTGTTACACGCGACGAGCAGTACTTC
many,TRBV6-5,TRBJ2-1,TRBD2,CASSYSKAGSYNEQFF,TGTGCCAGCAGTTACTCGAAAGCGGGGAGTTACAATGAGCAGTTCTTC
few,TRBV27,TRBJ2-1,TRBD2,CASRIAGGSYNEQFF,TGTGCCAGCAGGATAGCGGGGGGCTCCTACAATGAGCAGTTCTTC
many,TRBV27,TRBJ2-7,NA,CASRPPEGLRYEQYF,TGTGCCAGCAGGCCTCCAGAGGGTTTACGGTACGAGCAGTACTTC
NA,TRBV20-1,TRBJ2-7,TRBD2,CSARAPGLAGYEQYF,TGCAGTGCTAGAGCGCCGGGACTAGCGGGCTACGAGCAGTACTTC
few,TRBV2,TRBJ2-5,TRBD2,CASSEPSGGETQYF,TGTGCCAGCAGTGAGCCTAGCGGGGGGGAGACCCAGTACTTC
many,TRBV7-2,TRBJ2-7,NA,CASSLDGGASSYEQYF,TGTGCCAGCAGCTTAGATGGCGGGGCGAGCTCCTACGAGCAGTACTTC
many,TRBV2,TRBJ1-1,NA,CASSEARNTEAFF,TGTGCCAGCAGTGAAGCCAGGAACACTGAAGCTTTCTTT
NA,TRBV7-8,TRBJ1-1,NA,CASSLKGRPWGNTEAFF,TGTGCCAGCAGCTTAAAAGGCAGGCCCTGGGGAAACACTGAAGCTTTCTTT
many,TRBV6-1,TRBJ1-1,NA,CASSLDSYRSTEAFF,TGTGCCAGCAGTTTGGACAGTTATCGTAGCACTGAAGCTTTCTTT
few,TRBV7-6,TRBJ1-1,TRBD1,CASSLGQGAQRNTEAFF,TGTGCCAGCAGCCTCGGACAGGGGGCGCAGAGGAACACTGAAGCTTTCTTT
few,TRBV4-2,TRBJ2-7,NA,CASNPGLSSYEQYF,TGTGCCAGCAACCCGGGGCTAAGCTCCTACGAGCAGTACTTC
many,TRBV16,TRBJ1-1,NA,CASSQSVSNTEAFF,TGTGCCAGCAGCCAATCGGTGTCTAACACTGAAGCTTTCTTT
many,TRBV4-1,TRBJ2-3,TRBD1,CASSQEDRGLDTQYF,TGCGCCAGCAGCCAAGAAGACAGGGGGTTGGATACGCAGTATTTT
few,TRBV11-3,TRBJ2-5,NA,CASSYTSQETQYF,TGTGCCAGCAGCTACACCTCTCAAGAGACCCAGTACTTC
few,TRBV3-1,TRBJ1-3,NA,CASTRTSGNTIYF,TGTGCCAGCACCCGAACCTCTGGAAACACCATATATTTT